This TCR beta chain was captured by sequencing in a study of blood T cell repertoires in COVID-19. Clones were read by immunoSEQ multiplex PCR, and TCRdb kept only the in-frame ones, dropping some. Among around 150,000 clones, around 85% were seen once, and the ten largest hold less than 3.5%. CDR1 is SGHRS, CDR2 YFSETQ, per germline. This CDR3 is 14 amino acids long. V was clipped by 5 bases and J by 4 bases; unmatched bases: 5. The gene calls are TRBV5-1 and TRBJ2-2; 7 bases align to TRBD1. Sequenced material: peripheral blood. This sequence was found in a human donor with acute or convalescent COVID-19. The donor label of this sample is uncertain. DNA of the CDR3: TGCGCCAGCAGTGGACAGGACCTCACCGGGGAGCTGTTTTTT. Its protein product is CASSGQDLTGELFF.